This TCR beta chain was sequenced in a study of cytomegalovirus exposure and HLA in healthy donors. Background on the study: Out of 398 genotyped donors, 81% belonged to the Caucasian-associated ancestry cluster. Study results and limitations: Earlier analysis looked at TCR beta V segments, and most were productive about 87% or about 30% of the time. Most of the CMV-associated TCR beta chains (in a later analysis) appeared to be HLA-restricted.

Trimming shortened V by 3 bases and J by 1 base, and 9 bases separated the two germline ends. CDR1 and CDR2 (germline): LNHDA, SQIVND (reference sequence). This CDR3 comprises 15 residues. About this clone itself: Its antigen is as yet unknown.

The PCR had 60 Vbeta and 13 Jbeta primers. Sequencing used immunoSEQ multiplex PCR; TCRdb keeps in-frame clones, though not all of them. Among some 150,000 clones listed, approximately 80% were seen once. The TCR was taken from a young woman in good health and CMV-seronegative. This chain links TRBV19 with TRBJ2-2; D gene uncertain. Sequenced input: PBMCs. CDR3 sequence reads: CASSIHSRNTGELFF. In DNA, the CDR3 is TGTGCCAGTAGTATCCACAGCCGGAACACCGGGGAGCTGTTTTTT. Using reference TRBV19 and TRBJ2-2 for the parts outside the CDR3, the full variable domain is DGGITQSPKYLFRKEGQNVTLSCEQNLNHDAMYWYRQDPGQGLRLIYYSQIVNDFQKGDIAEGYSVSREKKESFPLTVTSAQKNPTAFYLCASSIHSRNTGELFFGEGSRLTVL.